This T cell receptor beta chain was identified in a study of naive and memory T cell subsets. Study observations and caveats: From naive to CM, EM and EMRA, diversity decreased and Gini increased.

The beta constant-region primer was an equimolar mix of two oligonucleotides covering TRBC1 and TRBC2. TCRdb fed the UMI-ligation and nested PCR reads into MiXCR, producing one record per CDR3 protein. The sample contains 100,000 or so distinct CDR3 sequences, 7% to 8% of which appear only once. By sample fraction, this clonotype is medium-sized. Its specificity is unknown. The CDR3 sequence is 14 residues long. V lost 7 bases, J lost 6 bases, and 16 bases lay in between. The sequence was collected from a human donor in good health. The chain employs TRBV12-3 or TRBV12-4 and TRBJ1-5, with D possibly being TRBD1 (6 bases). The sequenced sample consisted of central memory CD4+ T cells from blood. The CDR3: CASTLGGGSQPQHF. In nucleotides, the CDR3 is TGTGCCAGCACCCTGGGGGGCGGGAGTCAGCCCCAGCATTTT.